This T cell receptor (beta chain) was observed in a study of shared clonotypes between healthy human individuals. The CDR3 runs to 16 residues. V lost 5 bases to trimming and J lost 2 bases; unmatched junction nucleotides: 9. Germline CDR1 reads MNHEY; CDR2 reads SMNVEV (reference sequence). A few counts support this clone. For unsorted PBMC, roughly 270 ng DNA per replicate equaled tens of thousands of T cell genomes. Per the original data handling: ImmunoSEQ output lacked quality scores and full-length reads, limiting matched filtering. Some clones are missing from TCRdb's copy, which holds only in-frame ones; the method was immunoSEQ multiplex PCR. For V, J and clone size, that table is used; D and trimming come from the DNA. The sample gives 100,000 or so clones, about half of which show up once; about 15% is in the top ten.

The chain carries TRBV27 and TRBJ1-5, with 7 bases identical to TRBD1. The sample consisted of PBMCs. The sequence came from a woman aged 40 to 50 in good health. Some clones in this sample may be carry-over from other donors' samples. The CDR3 nucleotides are TGTGCCAGCAGTCCCAACAGGGGCCTGGGCAATCAGCCCCAGCATTTT. Its translation: CASSPNRGLGNQPQHF.